A single sample gave rise to the 24 T cell receptor beta chains below, sequenced in a study of T cell responses to AZD1222 COVID-19 vaccine. Assay used: immunoSEQ multiplex PCR; TCRdb lists only in-frame clones, some missing. The table shows about 200,000 clones, with around 94% occurring only once. The sample consisted of peripheral blood, taken 28 days after the second dose of the MenACWY control vaccine. Every receptor here comes from an adult who received the MenACWY meningococcal vaccine as a control.

This rearrangement joins TRBV19 to TRBJ1-5; TRBD1 aligns across 10 bases. Germline CDR1 is LNHDA and CDR2 is SQIVND (reference sequence). V lost 5 bases, J lost 3 bases, and 4 bases stayed unmatched. The CDR3 length is 15 residues. This CDR3 is CASSRTGGTNQPQHF. CDR3 coding DNA: TGTGCCAGTAGTCGGACAGGGGGTACCAATCAGCCCCAGCATTTT.

The V and J genes are TRBV9 and TRBJ2-1, with 12 nucleotides matching TRBD2. The junction had 4 bases not matched to a gene; V was cut back by 0 bases and J by 6 bases. The CDR3 is 16 residues long. Germline values: CDR1 SGDLS, CDR2 YYNGEE. CDR3 in amino acids: CASSVGLAGVSNEQFF. The CDR3 nucleotides are TGTGCCAGCAGCGTAGGACTAGCGGGAGTTTCCAATGAGCAGTTCTTC.

The chain employs TRBV7-2 and TRBJ2-7; 8 bases fit TRBD1. Germline CDR1 is SGHTA and CDR2 is FQGNSA. J lost 7 bases, V lost 4 bases, and 3 bases had no gene match. The CDR3 length is 12 residues. The CDR3 sequence: CASSSYRGEQYF. In nucleotides, the CDR3 is TGTGCCAGCAGCTCTTACAGGGGGGAGCAGTACTTC.

The gene calls are TRBV4-3 and TRBJ2-7; no definite D call. V lost 0 bases, J lost 6 bases, and 12 bases lay in between. The CDR3 totals 14 residues. The germline V gene has CDR1 LGHNA and CDR2 YSLEER. This CDR3 is CASSQDTGFREQYF. Here the CDR3 DNA reads TGCGCCAGCAGCCAAGATACGGGTTTTCGCGAGCAGTACTTC.

The chain couples TRBV5-1 to TRBJ1-1; D is undetermined. Germline V gives CDR1 SGHRS, CDR2 YFSETQ. The V end lost 4 bases, the J end lost 0 bases, and 10 bases lay between the germline ends. The CDR3 sequence is 14 residues long. The CDR3 spells CASSLGRLNTEAFF. The CDR3 bases are TGCGCCAGCAGCCTCGGACGGCTGAACACTGAAGCTTTCTTT.

The V gene is TRBV5-4, the J gene TRBJ1-4, with D possibly being TRBD1 (5 bases). Trimming cost V 4 bases and J 7 bases, with 20 bases left between them. The CDR3 is 16 residues long. Looked up from germline, CDR1 is SGHNT and CDR2 is YYREEE (reference sequence). CDR3 in DNA: TGTGCCAGCAGCCCCACCGGAGGAGGGGCGGGTGAAAAACTGTTTTTT. It codes for CASSPTGGGAGEKLFF.

The chain is built from TRBV7-9 and TRBJ2-1, with TRBD2 matching over 7 bases. After removal of 3 bases from V and 5 bases from J, the junction contained 13 bases not matched to a gene. This CDR3 spans 17 amino acids. The germline V gene has CDR1 SEHNR and CDR2 FQNEAQ (reference sequence). For the CDR3, the DNA is TGTGCCAGCAGCTTGAGGTGGGGCGGGAGTTTAAACAATGAGCAGTTCTTC. Its translation: CASSLRWGGSLNNEQFF. Full variable domain (rest looked up from reference TRBV7-9 and TRBJ2-1): DTGVSQNPRHKITKRGQNVTFRCDPISEHNRLYWYRQTLGQGPEFLTYFQNEAQLEKSRLLSDRFSAERPKGSFSTLEIQRTEQGDSAMYLCASSLRWGGSLNNEQFFGPGTRLTVL.

The rearrangement links TRBV5-5 to TRBJ2-1; the D gene is possibly TRBD2 (7 bases). The CDR3 loop spans 14 amino acids. Trimming cost V 4 bases and J 6 bases, with 14 bases left between them. CDR1 is SGHKS and CDR2 is YYEKEE in the germline V gene (reference sequence). This CDR3 is CASSRTGGVNEQFF. As DNA, the CDR3 is TGTGCCAGCAGCCGCACGGGGGGCGTCAATGAGCAGTTCTTC.

The V gene is TRBV4-1, the J gene TRBJ2-7; a weak D match, TRBD1 (5 bases). The V gene lost 1 base and the J gene lost 0 bases, with 13 bases spanning the gap. The CDR3 is 16 amino acids. The germline gives CDR1 MGHRA, CDR2 YSYEKL. CDR3 in amino acids: CASSQVGPGSSYEQYF. CDR3 bases: TGCGCCAGCAGCCAAGTGGGGCCGGGTAGCTCCTACGAGCAGTACTTC.

The CDR3 DNA sequence: TGTGCCAGTAGTATTAGATCGGGGGATCAGCCCCAGCATTTT. Its translation: CASSIRSGDQPQHF. V usage is TRBV19 and J usage is TRBJ1-5, with D perhaps matching TRBD1 (5 bases). V gave up 3 bases and J gave up 5 bases, with 11 bases separating them. CDR1 and CDR2 from the germline V gene are LNHDA and SQIVND (reference sequence). The CDR3 runs to 14 residues.

V usage is TRBV27 and J usage is TRBJ2-4, with D unclear. Germline CDR1 reads MNHEY; CDR2 reads SMNVEV (reference sequence). There are 12 residues in the CDR3. V gave up 5 bases and J gave up 7 bases, with 9 bases separating them. The CDR3 reads CASSPTGNIQYF. The CDR3, as DNA: TGTGCCAGCAGTCCAACTGGGAACATTCAGTACTTC.

This sequence joins TRBV7-9 and TRBJ1-1; tentatively, D is TRBD1 (6 bases). V was clipped by 5 bases and J by 1 base, with 14 bases between them. The length of the CDR3 is 15 residues. Germline loops: CDR1 SEHNR, CDR2 FQNEAQ (reference sequence). The CDR3 here is CASSELQGRNTEAFF. DNA of the CDR3: TGTGCCAGCAGCGAACTTCAGGGGAGGAACACTGAAGCTTTCTTT.

The chain carries TRBV19 and TRBJ2-7; D may correspond to TRBD1 or TRBD2 (6 bases each). V lost 10 bases to trimming and J lost 5 bases, with 18 bases between them. Germline V gene sequence: CDR1 LNHDA, CDR2 SQIVND (reference sequence). The length of the CDR3 is 13 residues. The CDR3: CATTDRPGDEQYF. The DNA for the CDR3 is TGTGCCACTACTGACAGGCCGGGGGACGAGCAGTACTTC.

V usage is TRBV27 and J usage is TRBJ2-7, with 7 bases aligning to TRBD1. CDR3 size: 17 residues. The germline V gene has CDR1 MNHEY and CDR2 SMNVEV (reference sequence). Trimming cost V 0 bases and J 1 base; bases outside gene matches: 9. CDR3 sequence (DNA): TGTGCCAGCAGTTTATCCATCCCGGGACAGAGATCCTACGAGCAGTACTTC. It codes for CASSLSIPGQRSYEQYF.

CDR3 amino acids: CASKASGRDYNEQFF. As DNA, the CDR3 is TGTGCCAGTAAAGCTAGCGGGAGGGACTACAATGAGCAGTTCTTC. The chain links TRBV19 to TRBJ2-1; 12 positions match TRBD2. Per the germline V gene, CDR1 is LNHDA and CDR2 is SQIVND (reference sequence). The CDR3 runs to 15 residues. V shed 7 bases and J 3 bases; nucleotides not matched to a gene: 4.

This chain joins TRBV5-4 and TRBJ1-6, with D possibly being TRBD1 (6 bases). V dropped 4 bases and J dropped 7 bases, with 18 bases sitting between them. The CDR3 has 16 amino acids. Looked up from germline, CDR1 is SGHNT and CDR2 is YYREEE (reference sequence). In DNA form, the CDR3 reads TGTGCCAGCAGCGAAGGGGGTGGCGGAGACAATTCACCCCTCCACTTT. It encodes CASSEGGGGDNSPLHF.

This clone came up a few times. Other DNA sequences from this sample encode an identical CDR3 as well. The gene calls are TRBV5-1 and TRBJ2-7; no clear D. The CDR3 runs 11 residues. CDR1 and CDR2 from the germline V gene are SGHRS and YFSETQ. V was trimmed by 0 bases and J by 5 bases, leaving 3 bases between them. In nucleotides, the CDR3 is TGCGCCAGCAGCTTGGGCCACGAGCAGTACTTC. This encodes CASSLGHEQYF.

The chain joins TRBV10-3 to TRBJ1-3; TRBD1 aligns across 8 bases. CDR1 is ENHRY and CDR2 is SYGVKD in the germline V gene. Trimming at V came to 11 bases and at J to 1 base, leaving 7 bases not matched to a gene. There are 14 residues in the CDR3. DNA for the CDR3: TGTGCCGCGGACGACAGGGGATCTGGAAACACCATATATTTT. Protein product: CAADDRGSGNTIYF.

The CDR3 spells CASSVGTAGYEQYF. In DNA, the CDR3 is TGTGCCAGCAGCGTAGGGACCGCTGGGTACGAGCAGTACTTC. V and J are TRBV9 and TRBJ2-7; D ambiguous. Germline loops: CDR1 SGDLS, CDR2 YYNGEE. Trimming removed 0 bases at V and 4 bases at J, with 11 bases between. The CDR3 sequence is 14 residues long.

The chain uses TRBV6-4 and TRBJ1-2; 7 bases agree with TRBD1. The CDR3 runs to 15 residues. The V and J ends lost 0 bases and 7 bases, in that order; junction bases with no gene match: 8. CDR1 and CDR2 (germline): MRHNA, SNTAGT. CDR3 in amino acids: CASSDSVRAGGGYTF. Here the CDR3 DNA reads TGTGCCAGCAGTGACTCCGTGCGCGCAGGGGGTGGCTACACCTTC.

The chain joins TRBV6-6 to TRBJ2-3, with TRBD1 matching over 9 bases. V lost 6 bases to trimming and J lost 3 bases; unmatched junction nucleotides: 4. The CDR3 length is 14 residues. Germline values: CDR1 MNHNY, CDR2 SVGAGI (reference sequence). The CDR3, as DNA: TGTGCCAGCAGACAAGGGACAGGGACAGATACGCAGTATTTT. Its translation: CASRQGTGTDTQYF.

The chain has TRBV19 and TRBJ1-1; 8 bases are shared with TRBD1. The CDR3 totals 15 residues. J gave up 14 bases and V 3 bases, and 17 bases lay outside the gene matches. The germline V gene encodes CDR1 LNHDA and CDR2 SQIVND (reference sequence). CDR3 sequence reads: CASSISVSGGRVRFF. In nucleotides, the CDR3 is TGTGCCAGTAGTATTTCTGTGTCAGGGGGCAGGGTACGCTTCTTT.

The chain has TRBV7-2 and TRBJ2-1; 9 bases align to TRBD2. The CDR3 runs to 16 residues. CDR1 and CDR2 from the germline V gene are SGHTA and FQGNSA. V was pared by 1 base and J by 10 bases, with 11 bases of the junction left unmatched. The CDR3 here is CASSLGSGGTEWEQFF. CDR3 coding DNA: TGTGCCAGCAGCTTAGGGAGCGGGGGGACCGAGTGGGAGCAGTTCTTC.

The chain links TRBV18 to TRBJ2-7, with 7 bases fitting TRBD1. This CDR3 region has 14 residues. Germline V gene data show CDR1 as KGHSH and CDR2 as LQKENI. V lost 3 bases and J lost 3; bases outside the gene matches: 5. CDR3 DNA sequence: TGTGCCAGCTCACCTTACACAGGGGACTACGAGCAGTACTTC. It is translated as CASSPYTGDYEQYF.